This T cell receptor beta chain is drawn from a study of blood T cell repertoires in COVID-19. In the study overall: COVID-19 samples, acute and convalescent, were from the United States, Italy and Spain. The cDNA or gDNA used as material had been derived from T cells, B-cell-depleted T cells, or PBMCs.

CDR1 is KGHDR and CDR2 is SFDVKD in the germline V gene. This CDR3 spans 17 amino acids. V shed 3 bases, J shed 3 bases, and the junction held 10 bases outside the gene matches. In the authors' methods: Reference gene primers were amplified, and this amplification served to estimate nucleated cell counts. Produced via immunoSEQ multiplex PCR; TCRdb's table is partial and in-frame only. D and trimming were read from the DNA, whereas the V and J calls and clone size are those reported in that table. The top ten hold 6.2% of the sample, which has some 250,000 clones, about 86% seen once. Source material: peripheral blood. The chain joins TRBV24-1 to TRBJ2-1; 7 nucleotides match TRBD2. This sequence originates from a man in his fifties or sixties with acute or convalescent COVID-19. The CDR3 DNA reads as TGTGCCACCAGTGATCCCCTCGGCAGCGGGAACTACAATGAGCAGTTCTTC. It codes for CATSDPLGSGNYNEQFF.